Sequencing of this T cell receptor beta chain was carried out in a study of control samples from healthy donors and cancer patients. The ends were cut back, 0 bases at V and 2 bases at J, with 11 bases in the middle. The V gene's germline CDR1 is SGHRS and CDR2 YFSETQ. This CDR3 comprises 15 residues. TCRdb keeps only in-frame clones here, not all; method: immunoSEQ multiplex PCR. The sample includes 60,000 to 70,000 clones, around 85% seen only once; the top ten take 4.5% to 7%. The V call is TRBV5-1, the J call TRBJ1-2; the D is unclear. The material sequenced was blood. The clonotype was recovered from a man between 40 and 49 years old in good health. CDR3 amino acids: CASSLGRANNYGYTF. Written as DNA, the CDR3 is TGCGCCAGCAGCTTGGGTCGGGCGAACAACTATGGCTACACCTTC. Supplemented by reference TRBV5-1 and TRBJ1-2, the full variable domain reads KAGVTQTPRYLIKTRGQQVTLSCSPISGHRSVSWYQQTPGQGLQFLFEYFSETQRNKGNFPGRFSGRQFSNSRSEMNVSTLELGDSALYLCASSLGRANNYGYTFGSGTRLTVV.